Listed below are T cell receptor beta chains from one sample, sequenced in a study of blood T cell repertoires in COVID-19. This table comes from immunoSEQ multiplex PCR, and its TCRdb copy is limited to in-frame clones, with some not included. The sample lists about 340,000 clones, around 91% occurring once. The source material was peripheral blood. These receptors all come from a woman in her late teens or twenties who had recovered from COVID-19. Each CDR3 is given without its conserved first and last residue.

V	length	J	CDR3
TRBV29-1	11	TRBJ2-5	SVVSRQQETQY
TRBV10-2	12	TRBJ1-1	ASSVEDWNTEAF
TRBV27	12	TRBJ2-1	ASSPQARRSEQF
TRBV7-2	14	TRBJ1-2	ASSPGPGQVNYGYT
TRBV10-2	11	TRBJ1-5	ASNRGEGQPQH
TRBV2	12	TRBJ1-2	ASNERSRGTSYT
TRBV12-3/TRBV12-4	10	TRBJ2-3	ASSSGMRTQY
TRBV15	11	TRBJ1-1	ATAPNRNTEAF
TRBV5-6	14	TRBJ2-2	ASSLMTGGGTGELF
TRBV4-3	16	TRBJ2-2	ASSQDMSGRTGTGELF
TRBV6-2/TRBV6-3	15	TRBJ2-3	ASSYSIGSPRADTQY
TRBV30	12	TRBJ1-2	AWINRETNYGYT
TRBV10-3	13	TRBJ1-2	AISEPEGGGYGYT
TRBV5-5	13	TRBJ2-2	ASSFRTGTTGELF
TRBV6-5	12	TRBJ1-5	ASEEGAGNQPQH
TRBV28	10	TRBJ2-6	ASSSVANVLT
TRBV5-1	11	TRBJ2-3	ASSQQVADTQY
TRBV7-2	14	TRBJ2-5	ASSRWGLGVPETQY
TRBV15	14	TRBJ2-1	ATRTTLAVGYNEQF